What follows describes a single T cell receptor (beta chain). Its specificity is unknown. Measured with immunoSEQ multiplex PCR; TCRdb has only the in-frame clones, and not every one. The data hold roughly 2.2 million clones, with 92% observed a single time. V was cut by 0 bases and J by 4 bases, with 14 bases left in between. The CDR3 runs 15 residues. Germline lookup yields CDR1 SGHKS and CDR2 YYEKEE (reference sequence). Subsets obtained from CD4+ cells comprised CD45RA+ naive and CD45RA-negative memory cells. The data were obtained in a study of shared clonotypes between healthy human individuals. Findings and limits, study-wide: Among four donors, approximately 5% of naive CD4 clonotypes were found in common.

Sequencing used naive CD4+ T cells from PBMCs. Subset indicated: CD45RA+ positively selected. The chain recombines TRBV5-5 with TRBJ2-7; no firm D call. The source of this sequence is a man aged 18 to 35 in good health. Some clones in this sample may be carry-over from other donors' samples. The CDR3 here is CASSLVAVVSYEQYF. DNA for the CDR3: TGTGCCAGCAGCTTGGTGGCAGTCGTCTCTTACGAGCAGTACTTC.